The 8 T cell receptor beta chains below come from one sample, sequenced in a study of T cells in Graves' hyperthyroidism and ophthalmopathy. Amplification yielded TCR beta CDR3 regions, with RNA transcripts as the source. A set of HTBI primers served as the primers for a first-round RT-PCR of the TCR CDR3. Via MiXCR, TCRdb re-called the multiplex PCR reads, giving one row per CDR3 protein. Altogether about 600,000 distinct CDR3 sequences are present, more than 13% being singletons, with the ten largest covering around 7%. Sequenced material: blood. The origin of the receptors is a woman between 18 and 29 years old with Graves' ophthalmopathy.

The chain has TRBV24-1 and TRBJ2-3; D perhaps matches TRBD2 (5 bases). The V and J ends lost 1 base and 6 bases respectively, with 13 bases between them. CDR1 KGHDR and CDR2 SFDVKD come from the germline V gene. This CDR3 is 15 amino acids long. The CDR3 here is CATSDFGGLADTQYF. The CDR3 DNA reads as TGTGCCACCAGTGATTTCGGCGGGTTGGCCGATACGCAGTATTTT.

This chain joins TRBV5-6 and TRBJ1-1; D unclear. Deletions cut 1 base from V and 2 bases from J, with 12 bases between. There are 15 residues in the CDR3. Germline V gene sequence: CDR1 SGHDT, CDR2 YYEEEE. CDR3 sequence (DNA): TGTGCCAGCAGCTTGTATGAGGGTACAAACACTGAAGCTTTCTTT. Translating it yields CASSLYEGTNTEAFF.

This clonotype was recorded at least ten times. J is TRBJ2-5 and V is TRBV7-9, with 8 bases lining up with TRBD1. The CDR3 is 16 amino acids. Germline trimming cut 5 bases from V and 4 bases from J; bases unmatched to any gene: 12. Germline V gene lookup returns CDR1 SEHNR and CDR2 FQNEAQ (reference sequence). The DNA of the CDR3 is TGTGCCAGCAGCCAAGGACAGGGACTGATTGGAGAGACCCAGTACTTC. This translates into CASSQGQGLIGETQYF.

This clonotype was seen many times. The chain combines TRBV28 with TRBJ1-4; perhaps TRBD1 as D (6 bases). This CDR3 contains 18 residues. Between the trimmed V and J ends, which lost 6 bases and 4 bases, there was a span of 24 bases. CDR1 is MDHEN, CDR2 SYDVKM, per germline. CDR3: CASSSLPATGPNNEKLFF. CDR3 DNA: TGTGCCAGCAGCAGCCTCCCTGCAACAGGGCCGAATAATGAAAAACTGTTTTTT.

This clonotype appeared a few times. The chain employs TRBV5-5 and TRBJ2-1, with 10 bases identical to TRBD1. The CDR3 is made up of 14 amino acids. Per the germline V gene, CDR1 is SGHKS and CDR2 is YYEKEE (reference sequence). V shed 4 bases and J 5 bases; nucleotides not matched to a gene: 3. CDR3 DNA sequence: TGTGCCAGCAGCGGGGACAGGGGAAACAATGAGCAGTTCTTC. Protein sequence: CASSGDRGNNEQFF.

This clonotype has a count of ten or more. DNA of the CDR3: TGTGCCAGCAGATGGGGTGACACTGAAGCTTTCTTT. It yields the protein CASRWGDTEAFF. The chain has TRBV27 and TRBJ1-1; no reliable D call. This CDR3 is built from 12 residues. V was clipped by 6 bases and J by 3 bases, with 8 bases between them. Per germline, CDR1 MNHEY and CDR2 SMNVEV (reference sequence).

This clonotype was seen just once. This chain connects TRBV20-1 to TRBJ2-5; 7 bases line up with TRBD1. Germline assignment: CDR1 DFQATT and CDR2 SNEGSKA (reference sequence). The CDR3 runs to 16 residues. Unmatched junction bases numbered 10, after V lost 1 base and J lost 2 bases. The CDR3 sequence: CSARARDSLIQETQYF. The CDR3 nucleotides read TGCAGTGCTAGAGCCCGGGACAGTTTAATTCAAGAGACCCAGTACTTC.

The rearrangement links TRBV15 to TRBJ1-5, with D hard to call. The V gene's germline CDR1 is LNHNV and CDR2 YYDKDF (reference sequence). V was cut by 3 bases and J by 4 bases, with 7 bases left in between. This CDR3 has 13 amino acids. Here the CDR3 reads CATSSIINQPQHF. CDR3 nucleotides: TGTGCCACCAGCAGTATTATTAATCAGCCCCAGCATTTT.